This T cell receptor (beta chain) was captured by sequencing in a study of blood T cell repertoires in COVID-19. At the level of the study: T cells, B-cell-depleted T cells, or PBMCs provided the cDNA or gDNA that served as material.

Germline CDR1 is MNHEY and CDR2 is SVGEGT. The CDR3 is made up of 14 amino acids. V shed 0 bases and J shed 4 bases, with 7 bases lying between them. In the original workflow: Reference gene primer amplification in the assay estimated nucleated cell counts. Clones were sequenced by immunoSEQ multiplex PCR, and TCRdb holds only the in-frame ones, with some missing. The V and J calls and the clone size are those of that table, but D and trimming were determined from the DNA. The table has approximately 350,000 clones, under 85% seen once. This clone was found a few times. Those who participated ranged in age from roughly 18 to 95 years and resided in 20 to 30 US areas.

The clonotype comes from a woman in her forties or fifties who had recovered from COVID-19. This sequence joins TRBV6-2 or TRBV6-3 and TRBJ1-5, with D uncertain. Sequencing was performed on PBMCs or T cells enriched from blood (not recorded which). The CDR3 nucleotides are TGTGCCAGCAGTTACTCGGGGAGGAATCAGCCCCAGCATTTT. Translation gives CASSYSGRNQPQHF.